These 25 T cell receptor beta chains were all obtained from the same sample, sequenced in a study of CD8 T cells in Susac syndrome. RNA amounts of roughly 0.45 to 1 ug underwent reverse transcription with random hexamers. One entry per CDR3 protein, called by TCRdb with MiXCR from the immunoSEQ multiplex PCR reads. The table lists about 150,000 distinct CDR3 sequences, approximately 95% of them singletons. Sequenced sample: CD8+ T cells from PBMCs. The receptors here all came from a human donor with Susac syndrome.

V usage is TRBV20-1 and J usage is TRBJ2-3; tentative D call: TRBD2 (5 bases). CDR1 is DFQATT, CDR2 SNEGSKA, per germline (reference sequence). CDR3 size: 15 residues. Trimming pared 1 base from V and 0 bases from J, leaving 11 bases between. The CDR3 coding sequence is TGCAGTGCTAGAGGAGCGGAGCCGAGCACAGATACGCAGTATTTT. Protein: CSARGAEPSTDTQYF.

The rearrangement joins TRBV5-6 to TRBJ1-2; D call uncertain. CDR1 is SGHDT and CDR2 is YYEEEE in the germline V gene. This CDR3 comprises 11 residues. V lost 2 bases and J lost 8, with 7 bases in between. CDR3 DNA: TGTGCCAGCAGCTTCGCGGAAGGCTACACCTTC. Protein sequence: CASSFAEGYTF. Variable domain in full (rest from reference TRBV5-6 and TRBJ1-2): DAGVTQSPTHLIKTRGQQVTLRCSPKSGHDTVSWYQQALGQGPQFIFQYYEEEERQRGNFPDRFSGHQFPNYSSELNVNALLLGDSALYLCASSFAEGYTFGSGTRLTVV.

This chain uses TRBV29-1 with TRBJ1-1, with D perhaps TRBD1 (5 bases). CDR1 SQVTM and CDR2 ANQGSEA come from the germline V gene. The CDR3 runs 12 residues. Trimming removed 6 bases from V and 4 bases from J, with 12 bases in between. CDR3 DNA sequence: TGCAGCGTAATAGGGGCGTCCACTGAAGCTTTCTTT. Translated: CSVIGASTEAFF.

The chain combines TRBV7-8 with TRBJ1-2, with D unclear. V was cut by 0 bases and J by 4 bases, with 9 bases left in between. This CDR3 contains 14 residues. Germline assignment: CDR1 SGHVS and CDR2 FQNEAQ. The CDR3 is CASSLAPSRYGYTF. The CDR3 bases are TGTGCCAGCAGCTTAGCGCCGTCCCGCTATGGCTACACCTTC.

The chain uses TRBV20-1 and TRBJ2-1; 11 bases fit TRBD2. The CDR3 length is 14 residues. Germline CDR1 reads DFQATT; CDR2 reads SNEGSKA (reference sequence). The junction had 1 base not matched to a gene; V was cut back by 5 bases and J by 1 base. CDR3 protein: CSAPSGRSYNEQFF. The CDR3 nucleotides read TGCAGTGCTCCTAGCGGGAGGTCCTACAATGAGCAGTTCTTC.

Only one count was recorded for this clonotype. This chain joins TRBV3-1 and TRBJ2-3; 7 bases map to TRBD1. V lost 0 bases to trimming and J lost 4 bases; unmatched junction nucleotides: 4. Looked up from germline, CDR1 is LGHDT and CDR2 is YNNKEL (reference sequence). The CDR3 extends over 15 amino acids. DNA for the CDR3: TGTGCCAGCAGCCAAGATTCAGGGGGATCAGATACGCAGTATTTT. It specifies CASSQDSGGSDTQYF.

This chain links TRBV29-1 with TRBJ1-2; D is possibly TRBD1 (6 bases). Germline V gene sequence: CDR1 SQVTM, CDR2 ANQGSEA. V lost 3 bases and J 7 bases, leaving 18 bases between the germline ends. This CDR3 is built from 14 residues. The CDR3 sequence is CSVDTGAGAGGYTF. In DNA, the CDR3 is TGCAGCGTTGATACTGGGGCGGGGGCAGGTGGCTACACCTTC.

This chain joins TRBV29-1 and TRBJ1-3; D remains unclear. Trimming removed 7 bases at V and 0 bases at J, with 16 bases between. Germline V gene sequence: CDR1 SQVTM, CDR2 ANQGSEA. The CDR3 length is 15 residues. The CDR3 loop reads CSARGGLSSGNTIYF. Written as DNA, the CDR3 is TGCAGCGCCCGAGGTGGGCTTAGCTCTGGAAACACCATATATTTT.

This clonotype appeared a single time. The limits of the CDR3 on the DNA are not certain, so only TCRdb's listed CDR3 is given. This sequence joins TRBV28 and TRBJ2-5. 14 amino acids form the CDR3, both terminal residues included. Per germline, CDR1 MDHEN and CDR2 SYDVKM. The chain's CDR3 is CASSFLAVQETQYF.

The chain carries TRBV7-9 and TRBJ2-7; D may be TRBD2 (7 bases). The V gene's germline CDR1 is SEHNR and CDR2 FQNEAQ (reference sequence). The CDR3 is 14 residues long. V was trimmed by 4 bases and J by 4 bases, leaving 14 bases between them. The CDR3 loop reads CASSSLGGQYEQYF. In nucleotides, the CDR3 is TGTGCCAGCAGCTCCCTCGGGGGGCAGTACGAGCAGTACTTC. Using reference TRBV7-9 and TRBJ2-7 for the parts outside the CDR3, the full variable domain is DTGVSQNPRHKITKRGQNVTFRCDPISEHNRLYWYRQTLGQGPEFLTYFQNEAQLEKSRLLSDRFSAERPKGSFSTLEIQRTEQGDSAMYLCASSSLGGQYEQYFGPGTRLTVT.

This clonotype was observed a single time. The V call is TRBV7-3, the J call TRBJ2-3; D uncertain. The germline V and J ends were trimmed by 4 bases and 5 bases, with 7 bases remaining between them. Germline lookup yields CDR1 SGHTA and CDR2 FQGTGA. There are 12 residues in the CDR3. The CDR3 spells CASSSRGDTQYF. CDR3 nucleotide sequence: TGTGCCAGCAGCTCCCGAGGAGATACGCAGTATTTT. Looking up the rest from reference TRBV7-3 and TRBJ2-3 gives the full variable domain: GAGVSQTPSNKVTEKGKYVELRCDPISGHTALYWYRQSLGQGPEFLIYFQGTGAADDSGLPNDRFFAVRPEGSVSTLKIQRTERGDSAVYLCASSSRGDTQYFGPGTRLTVL.

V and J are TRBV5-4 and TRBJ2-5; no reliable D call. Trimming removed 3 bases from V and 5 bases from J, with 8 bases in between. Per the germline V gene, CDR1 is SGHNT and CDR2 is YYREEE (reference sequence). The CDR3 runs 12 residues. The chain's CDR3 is CASSSDEETQYF. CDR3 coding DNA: TGTGCCAGCAGCTCGGACGAGGAGACCCAGTACTTC.

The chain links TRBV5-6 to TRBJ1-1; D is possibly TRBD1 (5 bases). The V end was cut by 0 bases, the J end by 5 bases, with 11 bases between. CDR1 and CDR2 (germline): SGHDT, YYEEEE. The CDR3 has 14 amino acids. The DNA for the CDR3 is TGTGCCAGCAGCTTGGGACTGGGGGGGACTGAAGCTTTCTTT. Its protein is CASSLGLGGTEAFF.

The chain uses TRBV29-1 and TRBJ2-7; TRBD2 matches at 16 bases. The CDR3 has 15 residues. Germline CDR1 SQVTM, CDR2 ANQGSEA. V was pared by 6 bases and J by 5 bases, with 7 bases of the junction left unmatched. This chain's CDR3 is CSVGGLAGGGDEQYF. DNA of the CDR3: TGCAGCGTGGGGGGACTAGCGGGAGGGGGCGACGAGCAGTACTTC.

The CDR3 region is CASRYNSGTSSYEQYF. The CDR3 DNA follows: TGTGCCAGCAGATATAACTCCGGGACTAGCTCCTACGAGCAGTACTTC. The chain couples TRBV28 to TRBJ2-7; 8 bases map to TRBD2. Per the germline V gene, CDR1 is MDHEN and CDR2 is SYDVKM. The CDR3 covers 16 residues. V lost 6 bases and J lost 0; bases outside the gene matches: 10. The variable domain in full, completed from reference TRBV28 and TRBJ2-7, reads DVKVTQSSRYLVKRTGEKVFLECVQDMDHENMFWYRQDPGLGLRLIYFSYDVKMKEKGDIPEGYSVSREKKERFSLILESASTNQTSMYLCASRYNSGTSSYEQYFGPGTRLTVT.

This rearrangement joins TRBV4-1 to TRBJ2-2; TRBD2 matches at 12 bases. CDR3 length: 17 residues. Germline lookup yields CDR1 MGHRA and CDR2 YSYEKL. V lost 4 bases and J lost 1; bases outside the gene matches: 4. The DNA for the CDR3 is TGCGCCAGCAGCCTATGGACTAGCGGGAAGAACACCGGGGAGCTGTTTTTT. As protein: CASSLWTSGKNTGELFF.

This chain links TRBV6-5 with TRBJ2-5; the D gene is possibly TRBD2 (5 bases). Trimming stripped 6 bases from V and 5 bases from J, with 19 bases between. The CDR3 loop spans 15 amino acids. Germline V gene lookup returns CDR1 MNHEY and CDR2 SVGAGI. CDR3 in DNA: TGTGCCAGCAGCCGCCTGGAGGCCAGTAAGGAGACCCAGTACTTC. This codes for CASSRLEASKETQYF.

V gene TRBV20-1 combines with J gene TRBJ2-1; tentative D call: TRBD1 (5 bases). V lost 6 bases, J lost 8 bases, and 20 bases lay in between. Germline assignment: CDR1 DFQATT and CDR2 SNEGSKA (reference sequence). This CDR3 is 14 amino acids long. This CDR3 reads CSARLDGLGDEQFF. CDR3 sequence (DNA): TGCAGTGCCAGGTTAGATGGGTTAGGGGATGAGCAGTTCTTC.

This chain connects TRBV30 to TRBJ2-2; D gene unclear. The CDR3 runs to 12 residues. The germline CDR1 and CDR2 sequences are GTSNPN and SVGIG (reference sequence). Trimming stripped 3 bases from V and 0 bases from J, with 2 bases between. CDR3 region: CAWRTNTGELFF. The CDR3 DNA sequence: TGTGCCTGGAGGACGAACACCGGGGAGCTGTTTTTT.

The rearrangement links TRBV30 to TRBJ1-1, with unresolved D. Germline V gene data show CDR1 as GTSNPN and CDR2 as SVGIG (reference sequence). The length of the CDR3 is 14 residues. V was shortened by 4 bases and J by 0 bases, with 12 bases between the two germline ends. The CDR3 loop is CAWITDTVNTEAFF. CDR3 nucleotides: TGTGCCTGGATTACGGATACAGTGAACACTGAAGCTTTCTTT.

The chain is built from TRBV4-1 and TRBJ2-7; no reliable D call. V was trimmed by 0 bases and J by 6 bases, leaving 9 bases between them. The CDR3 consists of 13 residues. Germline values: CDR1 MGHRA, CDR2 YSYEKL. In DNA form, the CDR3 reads TGCGCCAGCAGCCAAGAGGGCTCCGGCGAGCAGTACTTC. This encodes CASSQEGSGEQYF.

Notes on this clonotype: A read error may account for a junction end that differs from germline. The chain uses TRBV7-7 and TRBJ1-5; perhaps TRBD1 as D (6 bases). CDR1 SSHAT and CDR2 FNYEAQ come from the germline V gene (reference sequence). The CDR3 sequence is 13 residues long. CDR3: CASSLSGAQPQHF. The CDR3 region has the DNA TGTGCTAGCAGCTTGTCAGGGGCCCAGCCCCAGCATTTT.

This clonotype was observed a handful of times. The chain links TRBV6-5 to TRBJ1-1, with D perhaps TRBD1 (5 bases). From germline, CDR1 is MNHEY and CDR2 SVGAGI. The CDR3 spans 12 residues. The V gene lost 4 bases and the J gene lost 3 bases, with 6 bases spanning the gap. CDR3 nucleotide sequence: TGTGCCAGCAGTTGGGGGGACACTGAAGCTTTCTTT. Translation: CASSWGDTEAFF.

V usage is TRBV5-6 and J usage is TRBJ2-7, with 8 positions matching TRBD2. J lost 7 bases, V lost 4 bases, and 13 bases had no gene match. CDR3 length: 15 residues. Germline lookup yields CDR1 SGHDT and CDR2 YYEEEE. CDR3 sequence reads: CASSGGGRGSWEQYF. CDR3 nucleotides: TGTGCCAGCAGCGGCGGGGGGCGTGGGAGTTGGGAGCAGTACTTC.

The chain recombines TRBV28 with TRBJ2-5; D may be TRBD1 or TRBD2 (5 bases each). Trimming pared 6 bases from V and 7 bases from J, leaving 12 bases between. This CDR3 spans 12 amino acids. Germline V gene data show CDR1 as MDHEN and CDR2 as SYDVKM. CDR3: CASSSTEGTQYF. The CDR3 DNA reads TGTGCCAGCAGCTCGACAGAGGGGACCCAGTACTTC.